The clone carrying this TCR beta chain is labeled medium-sized. This entry belongs to a study of blood T cell repertoires in COVID-19. V shed 5 bases and J shed 4 bases, with 8 bases lying between them. Germline loops: CDR1 MNHEY, CDR2 SVGAGI. The CDR3 is 13 residues long. Original handling: For nucleated cells, counts were estimated from reference gene primer amplification. Using immunoSEQ multiplex PCR, the repertoire was profiled, and TCRdb retains in-frame clones only, with some absent. For V, J and clone size, that table is used; D and trimming come from the DNA. This sample has approximately 26,000 clones, with around 90% found just once.

Sequences were obtained from peripheral blood. The chain carries TRBV6-5 and TRBJ2-2; a possible D gene is TRBD1 (6 bases). The clonotype originates from a woman aged 60 to 75 with active COVID-19. The CDR3 protein is CASSTGLTGELFF. The CDR3 DNA reads TGTGCCAGCAGTACAGGGCTCACCGGGGAGCTGTTTTTT.